Below, one T cell receptor (beta chain) is given with its context. As yet, its antigen is unknown. Here immunoSEQ multiplex PCR was the method, and the copy in TCRdb shows in-frame clones only, minus some. The sample gives approximately 140,000 clones, 85% to 95% of which show up once; roughly a tenth is in the top ten. The source of the sample is a study of cytotoxic CD8 clonotypes in ibrutinib-treated CLL. The study's findings and limits: The study found baseline clonality above age-matched healthy donors, tracking circulating CD8+ T-cell counts.

Deletions cut 4 bases from V and 0 bases from J, with 14 bases between. This CDR3 spans 15 amino acids. Germline V gene lookup returns CDR1 SGHTS and CDR2 YDEGEE. The clonotype was recovered from a human donor with chronic lymphocytic leukemia. The chain carries TRBV5-8 and TRBJ2-7; D remains ambiguous. The specimen comprised PBMCs, sampled after 12 months of ibrutinib treatment. The CDR3 protein is CASSLERAYSYEQYF. The DNA for the CDR3 is TGTGCCAGCAGCCTGGAACGGGCCTACTCCTACGAGCAGTACTTC.